These 8 T cell receptor beta chains were all obtained from the same sample, sequenced in a study of cytotoxic CD8 clonotypes in ibrutinib-treated CLL. Data came from immunoSEQ multiplex PCR; TCRdb stores just in-frame clones and leaves some out. The sample holds tens of thousands of clones, over 45% seen once. The sample consisted of PBMCs, taken before ibrutinib treatment. Receptor source: a human donor with chronic lymphocytic leukemia.

The gene calls are TRBV19 and TRBJ2-2; D remains ambiguous. This CDR3 region has 15 residues. CDR1 is LNHDA, CDR2 SQIVND, per germline (reference sequence). V lost 3 bases and J 6 bases, leaving 14 bases between the germline ends. The CDR3 spells CASSMAANWAGELFF. The CDR3 DNA sequence: TGTGCCAGTAGTATGGCTGCGAATTGGGCCGGGGAGCTGTTTTTT.

The chain has TRBV28 and TRBJ2-3; weak D call: TRBD1 (6 bases). The CDR3 totals 17 residues. The germline CDR1 and CDR2 sequences are MDHEN and SYDVKM. Trimming took 4 bases from V and 4 from J, leaving 21 bases between them. The CDR3 protein is CASSSLPGESTPDTQYF. The CDR3 nucleotides are TGTGCCAGCAGTTCACTACCAGGGGAATCAACCCCAGATACGCAGTATTTT. Supplemented by reference TRBV28 and TRBJ2-3, the full variable domain reads DVKVTQSSRYLVKRTGEKVFLECVQDMDHENMFWYRQDPGLGLRLIYFSYDVKMKEKGDIPEGYSVSREKKERFSLILESASTNQTSMYLCASSSLPGESTPDTQYFGPGTRLTVL.

This clone was seen a handful of times. V is TRBV18 and J is TRBJ2-7, with 9 bases identical to TRBD1. Unmatched junction bases numbered 9, after V lost 8 bases and J lost 1 base. From germline, CDR1 is KGHSH and CDR2 LQKENI. CDR3 size: 15 residues. CDR3 coding DNA: TGTGCCAGCGGACGGGAGACAGGGGGGTCCTACGAGCAGTACTTC. It is translated as CASGRETGGSYEQYF.

The table lists this clone with a count of one. The chain couples TRBV7-6 to TRBJ2-7, with 7 bases matching TRBD1. Germline values: CDR1 SGHVS, CDR2 FNYEAQ. The CDR3 extends over 16 amino acids. V shed 5 bases and J 3 bases; nucleotides not matched to a gene: 13. The CDR3 reads CASSRNIRDSDYEQYF. The DNA for the CDR3 is TGTGCCAGCAGCCGTAACATCCGGGACAGTGACTACGAGCAGTACTTC.

The chain links TRBV4-1 to TRBJ2-1; D gene uncertain. CDR1 and CDR2 (germline): MGHRA, YSYEKL. V lost 2 bases, J lost 4 bases, and 9 bases lay in between. The CDR3 contains 14 residues. In DNA, the CDR3 is TGCGCCAGCAGCCAACCCGGGCTGTACAATGAGCAGTTCTTC. Protein product: CASSQPGLYNEQFF.

This clone was seen a handful of times. The chain is built from TRBV6-1 and TRBJ2-5; a possible D gene is TRBD1 (6 bases). The V end was cut by 6 bases, the J end by 1 base, with 12 bases between. The CDR3 runs 14 residues. The germline V gene has CDR1 MNHNS and CDR2 SASEGT. The chain's CDR3 is CASSQGQSQETQYF. CDR3 bases: TGTGCCAGCAGCCAGGGACAAAGCCAAGAGACCCAGTACTTC.

This clone was counted once. The rearrangement joins TRBV5-6 to TRBJ1-2; TRBD1 agrees at 9 bases. V lost 3 bases, J lost 2 bases, and 11 bases stayed unmatched. This CDR3 region has 17 residues. Germline-derived CDR1 and CDR2 are SGHDT and YYEEEE. CDR3 DNA: TGTGCCAGCAGCTCGGGGCTGATGGACAGGGGCAACTATGGCTACACCTTC. Protein product: CASSSGLMDRGNYGYTF.

The chain carries TRBV5-6 and TRBJ1-2; D is possibly TRBD1 (6 bases). The V gene's germline CDR1 is SGHDT and CDR2 YYEEEE. The CDR3 has 12 residues. Trimming shortened V by 6 bases and J by 5 bases, and 11 bases separated the two germline ends. The chain's CDR3 is CASTDRIYGYTF. The CDR3 bases are TGTGCCAGCACCGACAGGATTTATGGCTACACCTTC.